These 20 T cell receptor beta chains originate from one sample sequenced in a study of graft-versus-host responses after intestinal transplantation. Clones were sequenced by immunoSEQ multiplex PCR, and TCRdb holds only the in-frame ones, with some missing. The table has fewer than 110,000 clones, 87% seen once. Antigen specificity for these receptors is unknown. The specimen was unstimulated CD4+ T cells sorted from spleen or lymph node cells, collected before transplant. The source is a human donor who was the organ donor for an intestinal transplant.

The chain has TRBV2 and TRBJ2-7, with 7 positions matching TRBD1. Trimming at V came to 5 bases and at J to 2 bases, leaving 6 bases not matched to a gene. CDR1 and CDR2 (germline): SNHLY, FYNNEI. The length of the CDR3 is 14 residues. The chain's CDR3 is CASSIKGATYEQYF. In DNA, the CDR3 is TGTGCCAGCAGTATCAAGGGGGCAACCTACGAGCAGTACTTC.

This chain connects TRBV11-3 to TRBJ2-7; 8 bases are a match to TRBD2. The CDR3 consists of 14 residues. Germline CDR1 reads SGHNT; CDR2 reads YENEEA. V shed 5 bases, J shed 5 bases, and the junction held 8 bases outside the gene matches. The CDR3 region has the DNA TGTGCCAGCAGCCACCCCGGGGGGGCCAACGAGCAGTACTTC. It encodes CASSHPGGANEQYF.

The CDR3 DNA sequence: TGTGCCAGCAGCCCAGGCGACAGGGGGCGGAATGAAGCTTTCTTT. It encodes CASSPGDRGRNEAFF. The rearrangement uses TRBV9 and TRBJ1-1, with 10 bases fitting TRBD1. Per germline, CDR1 SGDLS and CDR2 YYNGEE. The CDR3 runs 15 residues. V trimming: 4 bases; J trimming: 7 bases; junction bases outside the gene matches: 10.

This clone was recorded only once. The rearrangement joins TRBV6-5 to TRBJ2-1, with D perhaps matching TRBD1 or TRBD2 (5 bases each). Germline V gene sequence: CDR1 MNHEY, CDR2 SVGAGI. There are 16 residues in the CDR3. V lost 2 bases and J lost 9, with 20 bases in between. The CDR3, as DNA: TGTGCCAGCAGTTACGGGGACGGAAACAGTCGAGCTGAGCAGTTCTTC. This encodes CASSYGDGNSRAEQFF.

This clone was observed a few times. The rearrangement uses TRBV9 and TRBJ2-3; D might be TRBD1 or TRBD2, each matching 5 bases. V lost 3 bases to trimming and J lost 5 bases, with 19 bases between them. This CDR3 contains 16 residues. Germline V gives CDR1 SGDLS, CDR2 YYNGEE. CDR3 DNA: TGTGCCAGCAGCGGATCCGGGACGCCCCTCGGAGATACGCAGTATTTT. This encodes CASSGSGTPLGDTQYF.

This clone appeared a few times. V is TRBV5-1 and J is TRBJ2-3, with D hard to call. Germline CDR1 and CDR2: SGHRS and YFSETQ. V gave up 0 bases and J gave up 6 bases, with 8 bases separating them. The CDR3 has 13 residues. CDR3 region: CASSLDTRDTQYF. For the CDR3, the DNA is TGCGCCAGCAGCTTGGATACGCGGGATACGCAGTATTTT.

About this clone itself: This specimen includes other DNA sequences encoding the same CDR3. The chain recombines TRBV6-1 with TRBJ1-1, with D unclear. Trimming pared 9 bases from V and 0 bases from J, leaving 8 bases between. The CDR3 runs to 12 residues. The germline gives CDR1 MNHNS, CDR2 SASEGT. CDR3 nucleotide sequence: TGTGCCAGTCGGACGGTGAACACTGAAGCTTTCTTT. Protein product: CASRTVNTEAFF.

The chain employs TRBV28 and TRBJ1-2; D possibly corresponds to TRBD1 (6 bases). Germline V CDR1 and CDR2: MDHEN, SYDVKM. The length of the CDR3 is 17 residues. With 6 bases removed from V and 6 bases from J, the gap between germline ends came to 26 bases. CDR3 sequence: CASRPVGGETKRHGYTF. Here the CDR3 DNA reads TGTGCCAGCAGACCTGTGGGGGGCGAGACCAAGCGGCATGGCTACACCTTC.

The chain links TRBV28 to TRBJ2-7, with 9 bases fitting TRBD2. Germline CDR1 MDHEN, CDR2 SYDVKM. Trimming cost V 2 bases and J 3 bases; bases outside gene matches: 2. The CDR3 consists of 14 residues. The CDR3 reads CASSLLAGYYEQYF. CDR3 in DNA: TGTGCCAGCAGTTTACTAGCGGGGTACTACGAGCAGTACTTC.

This chain connects TRBV5-6 to TRBJ2-5; 10 bases agree with TRBD1. Germline V gene data show CDR1 as SGHDT and CDR2 as YYEEEE. V gave up 4 bases and J gave up 5 bases; unmatched junction bases: 20. This CDR3 has 19 amino acids. CDR3 loop: CASSGKSTAGTGAAETQYF. For the CDR3, the DNA is TGTGCCAGCAGCGGAAAGTCGACCGCCGGGACAGGGGCAGCTGAGACCCAGTACTTC. Full variable domain (remainder filled in from reference TRBV5-6 and TRBJ2-5): DAGVTQSPTHLIKTRGQQVTLRCSPKSGHDTVSWYQQALGQGPQFIFQYYEEEERQRGNFPDRFSGHQFPNYSSELNVNALLLGDSALYLCASSGKSTAGTGAAETQYFGPGTRLLVL.

V gene TRBV6-1 combines with J gene TRBJ1-1, with no clear D. The CDR3 length is 15 residues. V lost 6 bases to trimming and J lost 0 bases, with 14 bases between them. The V gene's germline CDR1 is MNHNS and CDR2 SASEGT. The CDR3 DNA is TGTGCCAGCAGAGCTTACAACTTCATGAACACTGAAGCTTTCTTT. It is translated as CASRAYNFMNTEAFF.

This clone was picked up a small number of times. The CDR3 loop is CASSLAVREETQYF. The CDR3 nucleotides read TGCGCCAGCAGCTTGGCGGTCAGGGAAGAGACCCAGTACTTC. The chain carries TRBV5-1 and TRBJ2-5; tentative D call: TRBD1 (5 bases). Between the trimmed V and J ends, which lost 0 bases and 3 bases, there was a span of 9 bases. The germline gives CDR1 SGHRS, CDR2 YFSETQ. This CDR3 has 14 amino acids.

The chain links TRBV30 to TRBJ1-2, with 8 bases identical to TRBD1. J lost 4 bases, V lost 3 bases, and 10 bases had no gene match. CDR1 is GTSNPN and CDR2 is SVGIG in the germline V gene (reference sequence). The CDR3 sequence is 15 residues long. DNA for the CDR3: TGTGCCTGGAGAAAAGACAGGGGCCACGTCTATGGCTACACCTTC. Amino acid sequence: CAWRKDRGHVYGYTF.

The rearrangement joins TRBV7-2 to TRBJ2-2; D might be TRBD1 (5 bases). This CDR3 is 14 amino acids long. CDR1 is SGHTA and CDR2 is FQGNSA in the germline V gene. The V gene lost 5 bases and the J gene lost 5 bases, with 12 bases spanning the gap. The CDR3 DNA reads TGTGCCAGCAGCCTACAGCAGGGAACCGGGGAGCTGTTTTTT. Its translation is CASSLQQGTGELFF.

This sequence joins TRBV6-5 and TRBJ1-2, with D possibly matching TRBD1 (5 bases). Germline CDR1 reads MNHEY; CDR2 reads SVGAGI. This CDR3 is 15 amino acids long. Trimming took 2 bases from V and 3 from J, leaving 13 bases between them. CDR3 in DNA: TGTGCCAGCAGTTACGGTTTCCTGGGGGACTATGGCTACACCTTC. As protein: CASSYGFLGDYGYTF.

This chain links TRBV5-6 with TRBJ2-5, with 14 positions matching TRBD2. V trimming: 1 base; J trimming: 4 bases; junction bases outside the gene matches: 12. The CDR3 contains 19 residues. CDR1 and CDR2 (germline): SGHDT, YYEEEE. The CDR3 DNA is TGTGCCAGCAGCTTGTTGACTAGCGGGAGGGCCGGGGTAGGAGAGACCCAGTACTTC. It codes for CASSLLTSGRAGVGETQYF.

This chain joins TRBV9 and TRBJ2-2, with a weak D call TRBD1 (6 bases). Germline V gene lookup returns CDR1 SGDLS and CDR2 YYNGEE. The CDR3 sequence is 16 residues long. V was shortened by 2 bases and J by 4 bases, with 15 bases between the two germline ends. The CDR3 DNA is TGTGCCAGCAGCGTGGGGGCCGGGCGTGCCACCGGGGAGCTGTTTTTT. Amino acid sequence: CASSVGAGRATGELFF. Drawing the rest from reference TRBV9 and TRBJ2-2, the complete variable domain is DSGVTQTPKHLITATGQRVTLRCSPRSGDLSVYWYQQSLDQGLQFLIQYYNGEERAKGNILERFSAQQFPDLHSELNLSSLELGDSALYFCASSVGAGRATGELFFGEGSRLTVL.

This clone was recorded only once. The chain is built from TRBV6-5 and TRBJ2-2; D gene unclear. The CDR3 length is 12 residues. Germline V gives CDR1 MNHEY, CDR2 SVGAGI. Trimming took 2 bases from V and 6 from J, leaving 4 bases between them. The CDR3 coding sequence is TGTGCCAGCAGTTACAGGGCCGGGGAGCTGTTTTTT. Amino acids: CASSYRAGELFF.

The chain carries TRBV2 and TRBJ1-1; D not certain. V lost 6 bases to trimming and J lost 5 bases, with 13 bases between them. CDR1 SNHLY and CDR2 FYNNEI come from the germline V gene. The CDR3 is 13 amino acids. The DNA for the CDR3 is TGTGCCAGCAGGCAGGACCATAATACTGAAGCTTTCTTT. Translated, it gives CASRQDHNTEAFF. The full variable domain, rest sourced from reference TRBV2 and TRBJ1-1, is EPEVTQTPSHQVTQMGQEVILRCVPISNHLYFYWYRQILGQKVEFLVSFYNNEISEKSEIFDDQFSVERPDGSNFTLKIRSTKLEDSAMYFCASRQDHNTEAFFGQGTRLTVV.

The gene calls are TRBV7-9 and TRBJ2-7, with D tentatively TRBD1 or TRBD2 (5 bases each). The CDR3 is 15 amino acids. Germline V gene sequence: CDR1 SEHNR, CDR2 FQNEAQ (reference sequence). V was shortened by 5 bases and J by 0 bases, with 14 bases between the two germline ends. The CDR3 DNA reads as TGTGCCAGCAGCCTAGGGACGGGACGCTCCTACGAGCAGTACTTC. It is translated as CASSLGTGRSYEQYF.